Reported below is one T cell receptor beta chain. The antigen this receptor binds is unknown. No per-base quality is available; no much larger clone lies one base away. These data come from a study of blood T cell repertoires in COVID-19 (dated by TCRdb to 2018 to 2021). Context from the whole study: The collaborator samples originated in the United States, Italy and Spain and spanned the acute and convalescent phases of COVID-19. A de-identified subject ID, COVID-19 status, age in years and sex were almost always included in the sample metadata. The samples were drawn from two sources: the first 160 participants of the ongoing ImmuneRACE study, and 1,000 to 1,500 subjects contributed by 6 global collaborators. The prospective study material was composed of cDNA or gDNA derived from T cells, B-cell-depleted T cells, or PBMCs. The dataset comprised deeply sampled blood TCRbeta repertoires from subjects exposed to, actively infected with, or recovered from COVID-19. A freely available public database, intended as a resource for researchers studying the immune response to SARS-CoV-2, is where the repertoires were released. HLA class I and class II types, where available, came from metadata supplied by the sample provider rather than from assay-based typing. The investigation overall reported the following: The amount of clinical and demographic metadata varied by source and participant and was provided uncurated.

From the cysteine up to the phenylalanine, the CDR3 has a length of 13 residues. Just CDR3 DNA is preserved here, 39 bases in frame from base 1. Taken from the germline V gene (reference sequence), the CDR1 and CDR2 loops are SGHAT and FQDESV. V loses 3 bases of germline sequence and J loses 4 bases, and the interval between the two ends is 9 bases. The immunoSEQ Assay, a bias-controlled multiplex PCR, was used to amplify TCRbeta CDR3 regions from genomic DNA. The study's own analysis went as follows. The number of nucleated cells in each sample was estimated from the amplification of reference gene primers within the assay. To quantify the absolute abundance of each unique TCRbeta CDR3 rearrangement, sequence reads were collapsed and filtered. For each sample, productive Simpson clonality was calculated as the square root of Simpson's diversity index over productive rearrangements. The table comes from immuneACCESS by way of TCRdb, which keeps in-frame sequences with V and J called. Part of the clones is missing from these tables; in studies checked, under half for an unresolved V gene and the rest for unknown reasons. For V, J and clone size, that table is used; D and trimming come from the DNA. Within this sample are 25,000 to 35,000 clones, with 90% to 95% of them counted one time only. The ten most abundant clones make up about 0.8% of the sample.

One collaborating source in Seattle enrolled patients while the patients were actively infected and followed the patients over time throughout the course of disease. Whole blood was collected in K2EDTA tubes by collaborating institutions according to the institutions' own protocols. For TCRbeta analysis, collaborators shipped samples in one of three forms: frozen whole blood, isolated PBMCs, or DNA extracted from either of those sample types. This chain is built from TRBV11-1 and TRBJ1-1; no D gene call is confident. The sequenced material came from peripheral blood. The TCR was taken from a woman aged 70 to 79 with COVID-19, enrolled during active disease. The DNA sequence is given as TGTGCCAGCAGCTTGGGCCTGAGCACTGAAGCTTTCTTT. Translated, it gives CASSLGLSTEAFF.